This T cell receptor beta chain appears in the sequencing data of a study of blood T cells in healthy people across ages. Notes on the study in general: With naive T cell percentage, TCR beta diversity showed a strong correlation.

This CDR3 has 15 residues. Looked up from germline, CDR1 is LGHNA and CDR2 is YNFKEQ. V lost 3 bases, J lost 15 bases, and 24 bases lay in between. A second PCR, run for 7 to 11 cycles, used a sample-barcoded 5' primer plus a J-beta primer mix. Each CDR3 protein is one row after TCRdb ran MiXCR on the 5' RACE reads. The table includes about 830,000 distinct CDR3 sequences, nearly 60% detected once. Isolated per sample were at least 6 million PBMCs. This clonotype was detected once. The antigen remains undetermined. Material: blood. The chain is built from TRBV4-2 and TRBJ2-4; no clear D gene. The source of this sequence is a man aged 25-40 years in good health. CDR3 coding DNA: TGTGCCAGCAGCCAGAGACTCGGCGCAACCTACGAGCGGTACTTC. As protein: CASSQRLGATYERYF.